A selection of T cell receptor beta chains follows, all from one sample in a study of T cell responses to AZD1222 COVID-19 vaccine. Sequencing used immunoSEQ multiplex PCR; TCRdb keeps in-frame clones, though not all of them. The sample comprises 25,000 to 30,000 clones, roughly 93% of which are singletons, and roughly 7.3% rests with the top ten. The starting material was peripheral blood, obtained on day 0 of AZD1222 vaccination. The receptors come from an adult in good health. Both conserved end residues are part of each CDR3.

v_call	j_call	cdr3_aa
TRBV11-3	TRBJ2-7	CASSPSVSNEQYF
TRBV27	TRBJ1-5	CASRVGGTSNQPQHF
TRBV12-3/TRBV12-4	TRBJ1-1	CASRPPAGTEAFF
TRBV5-1	TRBJ2-6	CASSPGTGASGANVLTF
TRBV6-4	TRBJ2-6	CASSDNSGANVLTF
TRBV6-1	TRBJ1-2	CASSEYDRTYGYTF
TRBV9	TRBJ2-3	CASSSSTDTQYF
TRBV27	TRBJ1-2	CASSIRQGGYGYTF
TRBV5-1	TRBJ1-1	CASSFTGDTEAFF
TRBV30	TRBJ1-2	CAWRDSLYNGYTF
TRBV28	TRBJ1-4	CASGQNNEKLFF
TRBV28	TRBJ2-7	CASSPGVVQGFFYEQYF
TRBV28	TRBJ1-5	CASSFREANQPQHF
TRBV6-5	TRBJ2-7	CASSYASTDPLYEQYF
TRBV2	TRBJ2-7	CASTFGQAYEQYF
TRBV7-9	TRBJ2-3	CASSSPYTDTQYF
TRBV5-4	TRBJ2-5	CASTPGGVRKTQYF
TRBV6-6	TRBJ1-2	CASSYGGSNYGYTF
TRBV29-1	TRBJ2-5	CSVGQETQYF
TRBV19	TRBJ1-3	CASRTLPMSSGNTIYF
TRBV3-1/TRBV3-2	TRBJ2-3	CASSPSGAGGYTDTQYF
TRBV4-2	TRBJ2-3	CASSQGPVGGQGTDTQYF
TRBV30	TRBJ2-5	CAWSVWETQYF
TRBV5-1	TRBJ1-3	CASSYGTDSGNTIYF
TRBV10-3	TRBJ1-5	CAITSERNQPQHF
TRBV9	TRBJ2-2	CASSGTSGVYTGELFF
TRBV14	TRBJ2-5	CASSQEWTSETQYF
TRBV19	TRBJ1-6	CASTLGQGGSRSPLHF
TRBV19	TRBJ1-6	CASSIVEGYDSPLHF
TRBV11-2	TRBJ2-3	CASSLNMASGRDTQYF
TRBV10-1	TRBJ1-6	CASSMDGSNSPLHF
TRBV19	TRBJ2-2	CASSILTTNTGELFF
TRBV27	TRBJ2-4	CASRLLGLAKNIQYF
TRBV11-2	TRBJ1-1	CASSLGGWDTEAFF
TRBV9	TRBJ2-5	CASSVGLAVQETQYF
TRBV6-5	TRBJ2-7	CASSLQGTLYEQYF
TRBV28	TRBJ1-6	CASRTEGSPLHF
TRBV19	TRBJ2-7	CASSPGTGGEQYF